What follows are 24 T cell receptor beta chains derived from one specimen sequenced in a study of blood T cell repertoires in COVID-19. Clones were sequenced by immunoSEQ multiplex PCR, and TCRdb holds only the in-frame ones, with some missing. The top ten clones hold around 1.9% of a sample with about 190,000 clones, 70% to 90% of them seen once. Sequenced sample: peripheral blood. All receptors derive from a man aged 65 to 79 with active or convalescent COVID-19.

The chain is built from TRBV9 and TRBJ2-2; D gene unclear. Between the trimmed V and J ends, which lost 0 bases and 2 bases, there was a span of 8 bases. From germline, CDR1 is SGDLS and CDR2 YYNGEE. This CDR3 is built from 15 residues. DNA of the CDR3: TGTGCCAGCAGCGTAGAGCCGAAAAACACCGGGGAGCTGTTTTTT. Its translation is CASSVEPKNTGELFF.

The CDR3 spells CSATGHYGYTF. CDR3 bases: TGCAGTGCTACAGGGCACTATGGCTACACCTTC. The rearrangement joins TRBV20-1 to TRBJ1-2; a possible D gene is TRBD1 (5 bases). In germline, CDR1 is DFQATT, CDR2 SNEGSKA (reference sequence). The CDR3 covers 11 residues. Between the trimmed V and J ends, which lost 4 bases and 3 bases, there was a span of 6 bases.

This chain joins TRBV7-2 and TRBJ2-3; 11 positions agree with TRBD2. Germline V gene sequence: CDR1 SGHTA, CDR2 FQGNSA. The junction had 16 bases not matched to a gene; V was cut back by 5 bases and J by 3 bases. This CDR3 is built from 19 residues. The CDR3: CASSLIGGLSGRGTDTQYF. In DNA, the CDR3 is TGTGCCAGCAGCCTCATAGGGGGACTTAGCGGGAGGGGGACAGATACGCAGTATTTT.

This clone came up a few times. V is TRBV19 and J is TRBJ2-7; D is possibly TRBD2 (6 bases). V shed 3 bases and J shed 3 bases, with 12 bases lying between them. This CDR3 spans 14 amino acids. The V gene's germline CDR1 is LNHDA and CDR2 SQIVND (reference sequence). CDR3 nucleotides: TGTGCCAGTAGTATGGAGGGCTGGGGCTACGAGCAGTACTTC. Translated: CASSMEGWGYEQYF.

J is TRBJ2-7 and V is TRBV6-5, with 9 bases matching TRBD1. There are 14 residues in the CDR3. The germline V gene has CDR1 MNHEY and CDR2 SVGAGI. V gave up 6 bases and J gave up 2 bases; unmatched junction bases: 5. The CDR3 region is CASSPRDRAYEQYF. DNA of the CDR3: TGTGCCAGCAGCCCGCGGGACAGGGCCTACGAGCAGTACTTC.

The chain combines TRBV7-2 with TRBJ1-2; the D gene is possibly TRBD1 (6 bases). Germline CDR1 and CDR2: SGHTA and FQGNSA. V was shortened by 1 base and J by 8 bases, with 11 bases between the two germline ends. The CDR3 runs to 13 residues. The CDR3 DNA sequence: TGTGCCAGCAGCTTAGTGGGACAACGGGGCTACACCTTC. Its protein is CASSLVGQRGYTF.

The J gene is TRBJ2-3, the V gene TRBV28; D unclear. The germline V gene encodes CDR1 MDHEN and CDR2 SYDVKM. This CDR3 is 14 amino acids long. Trimming took 7 bases from V and 0 from J, leaving 11 bases between them. This CDR3 reads CASTIATSTDTQYF. The CDR3 DNA follows: TGTGCCAGCACGATAGCCACTAGCACAGATACGCAGTATTTT.

V is TRBV27 and J is TRBJ1-4, with TRBD1 identical over 8 bases. The junction had 12 bases not matched to a gene; V was cut back by 6 bases and J by 0 bases. CDR3 length: 18 residues. The germline V gene has CDR1 MNHEY and CDR2 SMNVEV (reference sequence). CDR3 sequence (DNA): TGTGCCAGCAGCCGGACAGGGCCCATTCTAGCAACTAATGAAAAACTGTTTTTT. Translating gives CASSRTGPILATNEKLFF.

V usage is TRBV28 and J usage is TRBJ1-5; TRBD1 is a possible D gene (6 bases). This CDR3 is built from 17 residues. Germline values: CDR1 MDHEN, CDR2 SYDVKM. V lost 2 bases and J lost 1, with 15 bases in between. CDR3 DNA sequence: TGTGCCAGCAGTTTAGTCGGCAGGGGTATGAGCAATCAGCCCCAGCATTTT. Encoded protein: CASSLVGRGMSNQPQHF.

The gene calls are TRBV5-4 and TRBJ2-3; the match to TRBD2 covers 12 bases. J lost 7 bases, V lost 4 bases, and 7 bases had no gene match. Germline assignment: CDR1 SGHNT and CDR2 YYREEE (reference sequence). The CDR3 runs to 15 residues. CDR3 loop: CASSLAGGRTHTQYF. The CDR3 coding sequence is TGTGCCAGCAGCCTAGCGGGAGGGCGGACACATACGCAGTATTTT.

As DNA, the CDR3 is TGTGCCAGCAGCTGGGACTCAGGGGGCACTGAAGCTTTCTTT. This encodes CASSWDSGGTEAFF. This chain uses TRBV7-2 with TRBJ1-1; TRBD1 aligns across 7 bases. Germline lookup yields CDR1 SGHTA and CDR2 FQGNSA. Trimming removed 4 bases from V and 4 bases from J; junction bases left unmatched: 6. This CDR3 contains 14 residues.

This chain joins TRBV2 and TRBJ2-2, with 8 bases lining up with TRBD1. This CDR3 contains 15 residues. The J segment lost 2 bases and the V segment lost 7 bases, leaving 6 bases of the junction unmatched. CDR1 and CDR2 (germline): SNHLY, FYNNEI. CDR3 residues: CASNVRGRNTGELFF. CDR3 DNA: TGTGCCAGCAATGTCAGGGGGCGTAACACCGGGGAGCTGTTTTTT.

The J gene is TRBJ2-2, the V gene TRBV2, with D perhaps TRBD2 (5 bases). Germline V gene data show CDR1 as SNHLY and CDR2 as FYNNEI. V lost 0 bases and J 6 bases, leaving 8 bases between the germline ends. The CDR3 is 14 amino acids. The CDR3 loop is CASSEARGSGELFF. In nucleotides, the CDR3 is TGTGCCAGCAGTGAAGCCAGAGGGTCCGGGGAGCTGTTTTTT.

CDR3 loop: CASSDPLTDTTNEKLFF. The DNA of the CDR3 is TGTGCCAGCAGTGATCCTCTGACCGACACAACTAATGAAAAACTGTTTTTT. The J gene is TRBJ1-4, the V gene TRBV6-1; D gene unclear. Germline V gene sequence: CDR1 MNHNS, CDR2 SASEGT. The CDR3 length is 17 residues. The V and J ends lost 3 bases and 0 bases respectively, with 14 bases between them.

V gene TRBV4-1 combines with J gene TRBJ1-4; 10 bases line up with TRBD1. The ends lost 4 bases at V and 8 bases at J; junction bases unmatched: 7. Germline V gene lookup returns CDR1 MGHRA and CDR2 YSYEKL. This CDR3 comprises 15 residues. CDR3 sequence reads: CASSLTGTGAEKLFF. In DNA, the CDR3 is TGCGCCAGCAGCCTTACCGGGACAGGGGCCGAAAAACTGTTTTTT.

The chain is built from TRBV12-3 or TRBV12-4 and TRBJ1-1; TRBD1 matches 7 bases. The CDR3 has 11 residues. Trimming cost V 5 bases and J 14 bases; bases outside gene matches: 8. CDR3 in amino acids: CASSPGTATFF. CDR3 in DNA: TGTGCCAGCAGTCCCGGGACAGCTACCTTCTTT.

The rearrangement uses TRBV2 and TRBJ1-6, with TRBD1 matching 11 bases. Per the germline V gene, CDR1 is SNHLY and CDR2 is FYNNEI. The CDR3 consists of 16 residues. J was trimmed by 8 bases and V by 1 base; bases with no gene match: 4. Here the CDR3 reads CASSEEGQGAYSPLHF. In DNA form, the CDR3 reads TGTGCCAGCAGTGAAGAAGGACAGGGGGCTTATTCACCCCTCCACTTT.

This clone was detected only a few times. The CDR3 DNA is TGTGCCAGCGGTTCCGGAGGGGATACCGGGGAGCTGTTTTTT. Translated: CASGSGGDTGELFF. The chain combines TRBV28 with TRBJ2-2, with D possibly matching TRBD2 (6 bases). Germline V gene sequence: CDR1 MDHEN, CDR2 SYDVKM. Between the trimmed V and J ends, which lost 8 bases and 5 bases, there was a span of 15 bases. This CDR3 is built from 14 residues.

The chain carries TRBV6-1 and TRBJ1-3, with D unresolved. V was shortened by 0 bases and J by 4 bases, with 13 bases between the two germline ends. This CDR3 contains 16 residues. The germline gives CDR1 MNHNS, CDR2 SASEGT. CDR3 sequence: CASSEADGLLGNTIYF. Here the CDR3 DNA reads TGTGCCAGCAGTGAAGCGGACGGACTTCTCGGAAACACCATATATTTT.

The V call is TRBV5-1, the J call TRBJ2-5; 7 bases are shared with TRBD1. After removal of 1 base from V and 5 bases from J, the junction contained 5 bases not matched to a gene. Germline assignment: CDR1 SGHRS and CDR2 YFSETQ. The CDR3 consists of 14 residues. The CDR3 DNA reads as TGCGCCAGCAGCTTGTCCGGGACAGCGGAGACCCAGTACTTC. Translated, it gives CASSLSGTAETQYF.

The chain carries TRBV5-3 and TRBJ2-1; TRBD2 agrees at 7 bases. TRBV5-3 qualifies as an ORF whose function is uncertain. V shed 4 bases and J 7 bases; nucleotides not matched to a gene: 11. The CDR3 sequence is 15 residues long. Here the CDR3 reads CARSPPSGRMNEQFF. The DNA for the CDR3 is TGTGCCAGAAGCCCACCTAGCGGACGTATGAATGAGCAGTTCTTC.

The chain links TRBV4-3 to TRBJ1-2, with 8 bases fitting TRBD1. CDR1 and CDR2 (germline): LGHNA, YSLEER. Trimming took 1 base from V and 4 from J; bases not matched to a gene: 5. This CDR3 is built from 15 residues. The CDR3 sequence is CASSQGAGGAYGYTF. CDR3 DNA: TGCGCCAGCAGCCAAGGGGCAGGGGGCGCCTATGGCTACACCTTC.

The CDR3 loop reads CATSDFTAVSSYEQYF. CDR3 nucleotides: TGTGCCACCAGTGATTTCACAGCGGTGAGCTCCTACGAGCAGTACTTC. The V gene is TRBV24-1, the J gene TRBJ2-7; D is possibly TRBD2 (5 bases). The V end was cut by 1 base, the J end by 0 bases, with 12 bases between. Germline CDR1 and CDR2: KGHDR and SFDVKD. The CDR3 contains 16 residues.

This chain joins TRBV5-1 and TRBJ1-5; TRBD1 aligns across 7 bases. The CDR3 runs to 13 residues. CDR1 and CDR2 (germline): SGHRS, YFSETQ. The junction had 3 bases not matched to a gene; V was cut back by 4 bases and J by 5 bases. The DNA for the CDR3 is TGCGCCAGCAGCCTCCAGGGGGATCAGCCCCAGCATTTT. This codes for CASSLQGDQPQHF. Full variable domain (remainder filled in from reference TRBV5-1 and TRBJ1-5): KAGVTQTPRYLIKTRGQQVTLSCSPISGHRSVSWYQQTPGQGLQFLFEYFSETQRNKGNFPGRFSGRQFSNSRSEMNVSTLELGDSALYLCASSLQGDQPQHFGDGTRLSIL.